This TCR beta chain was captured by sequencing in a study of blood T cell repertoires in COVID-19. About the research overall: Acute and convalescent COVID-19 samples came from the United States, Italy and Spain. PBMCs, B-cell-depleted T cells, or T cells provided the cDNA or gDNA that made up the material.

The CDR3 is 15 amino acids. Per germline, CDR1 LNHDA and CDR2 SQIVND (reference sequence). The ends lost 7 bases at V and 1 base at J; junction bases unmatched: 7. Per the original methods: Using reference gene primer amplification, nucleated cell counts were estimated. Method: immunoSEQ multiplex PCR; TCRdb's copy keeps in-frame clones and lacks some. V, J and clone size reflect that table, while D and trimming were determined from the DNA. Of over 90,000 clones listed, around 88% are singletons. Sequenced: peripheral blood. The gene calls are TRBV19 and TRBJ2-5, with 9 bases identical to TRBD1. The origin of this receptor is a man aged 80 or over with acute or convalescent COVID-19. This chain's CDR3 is CASTPDRGSQETQYF. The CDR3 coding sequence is TGTGCCAGTACCCCGGACAGGGGAAGCCAAGAGACCCAGTACTTC.